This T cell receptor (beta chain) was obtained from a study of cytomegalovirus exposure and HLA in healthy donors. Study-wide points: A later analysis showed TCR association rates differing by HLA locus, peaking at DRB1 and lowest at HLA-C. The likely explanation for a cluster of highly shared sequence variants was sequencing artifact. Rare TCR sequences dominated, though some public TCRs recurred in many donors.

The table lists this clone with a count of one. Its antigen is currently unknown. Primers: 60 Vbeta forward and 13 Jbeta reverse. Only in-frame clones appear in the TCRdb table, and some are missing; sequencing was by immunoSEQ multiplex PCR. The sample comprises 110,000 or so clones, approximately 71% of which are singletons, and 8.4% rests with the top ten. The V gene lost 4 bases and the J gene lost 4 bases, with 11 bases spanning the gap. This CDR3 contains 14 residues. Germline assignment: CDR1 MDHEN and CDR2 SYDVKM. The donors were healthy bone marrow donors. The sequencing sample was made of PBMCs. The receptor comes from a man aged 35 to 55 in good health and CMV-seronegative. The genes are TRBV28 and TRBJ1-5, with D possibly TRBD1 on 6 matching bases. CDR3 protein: CASSYTTGNQPQHF. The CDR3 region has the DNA TGTGCCAGCAGTTACACGACAGGAAATCAGCCCCAGCATTTT. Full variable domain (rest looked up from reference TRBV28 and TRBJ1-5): DVKVTQSSRYLVKRTGEKVFLECVQDMDHENMFWYRQDPGLGLRLIYFSYDVKMKEKGDIPEGYSVSREKKERFSLILESASTNQTSMYLCASSYTTGNQPQHFGDGTRLSIL.